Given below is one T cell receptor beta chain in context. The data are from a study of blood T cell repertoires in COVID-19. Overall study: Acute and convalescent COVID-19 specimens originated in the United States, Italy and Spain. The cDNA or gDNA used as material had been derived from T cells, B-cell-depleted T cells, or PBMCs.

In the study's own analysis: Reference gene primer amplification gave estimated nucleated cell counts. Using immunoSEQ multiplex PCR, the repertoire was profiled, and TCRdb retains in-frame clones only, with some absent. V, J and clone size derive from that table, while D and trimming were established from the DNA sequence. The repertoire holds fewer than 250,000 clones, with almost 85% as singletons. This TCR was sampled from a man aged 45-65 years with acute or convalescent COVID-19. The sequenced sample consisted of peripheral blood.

In nucleotides, the CDR3 is TGTGCCAGCAGCTTATTTGACCGGCGGGGTTACGAGCAGTACTTC. Translation gives CASSLFDRRGYEQYF. The chain employs TRBV7-8 and TRBJ2-7, with D maybe TRBD2 (6 bases). V dropped 2 bases and J dropped 4 bases, with 15 bases sitting between them. Germline-derived CDR1 and CDR2 are SGHVS and FQNEAQ. There are 15 residues in the CDR3.